Shown below are 7 T cell receptor beta chains from a single sample sequenced in a study of blood T cell repertoires in COVID-19 (dated by TCRdb to between 2020 and 2021). The library was produced with the immunoSEQ multiplex PCR assay. TCRdb's version of the immuneACCESS table is confined to in-frame rearrangements and falls short of the full clone set. An unresolved V gene accounts for under half of the shortfall where checked; the remainder is of unknown origin. This sample lists about 140,000 clones; roughly 90% were detected once. 10% to 13% of the sample is in the top ten clones. What was sequenced was peripheral blood. Every receptor here comes from a man aged 50 to 60 with active or convalescent COVID-19.

The J gene is TRBJ2-2, the V gene TRBV5-1, with TRBD1 matching over 8 bases. The V segment lost 0 bases and the J segment 5 bases; nucleotides outside the gene matches: 9. The CDR3 spans 17 residues. Germline-derived CDR1 and CDR2 are SGHRS and YFSETQ. Here the CDR3 reads CASSLAPGQGGTGELFF. The CDR3 region has the DNA TGCGCCAGCAGCTTGGCCCCAGGACAGGGTGGGACCGGGGAGCTGTTTTTT. Full variable domain (remainder filled in from reference TRBV5-1 and TRBJ2-2): KAGVTQTPRYLIKTRGQQVTLSCSPISGHRSVSWYQQTPGQGLQFLFEYFSETQRNKGNFPGRFSGRQFSNSRSEMNVSTLELGDSALYLCASSLAPGQGGTGELFFGEGSRLTVL.

The chain joins TRBV7-8 to TRBJ1-5; 8 nucleotides line up with TRBD1. Germline V CDR1 and CDR2: SGHVS, FQNEAQ. The CDR3 totals 14 residues. The ends lost 5 bases at V and 6 bases at J; junction bases unmatched: 6. The CDR3 loop is CASSLRQGSQPQHF. In DNA form, the CDR3 reads TGTGCCAGCAGCCTCCGACAGGGGTCTCAGCCCCAGCATTTT.

This chain connects TRBV5-8 to TRBJ2-3, with D maybe TRBD1 (5 bases). The CDR3 spans 12 residues. The germline V and J ends were trimmed by 7 bases and 5 bases, with 11 bases remaining between them. Germline V gives CDR1 SGHTS, CDR2 YDEGEE. The CDR3 is CASALRGDTQYF. The DNA for the CDR3 is TGTGCCAGCGCGCTAAGGGGAGATACGCAGTATTTT.

This clone showed up many times. This rearrangement joins TRBV7-8 to TRBJ2-7, with TRBD2 matching over 8 bases. CDR3 length: 15 amino acids. V gave up 4 bases and J gave up 8 bases; unmatched junction bases: 13. Germline values: CDR1 SGHVS, CDR2 FQNEAQ. The CDR3 protein is CASSSLAGSLGKQYF. The CDR3 DNA reads TGTGCCAGCAGCTCGCTAGCGGGTTCGCTTGGAAAGCAGTACTTC.

This chain joins TRBV28 and TRBJ1-5; TRBD1 agrees at 10 bases. Germline CDR1 MDHEN, CDR2 SYDVKM. The CDR3 spans 18 residues. The trim removed 5 bases at V and 0 bases at J, leaving 10 bases unmatched. The CDR3 sequence is CASSLDRGSLYSNQPQHF. The CDR3 DNA sequence: TGTGCCAGCAGTCTGGACAGGGGGAGCTTGTATAGCAATCAGCCCCAGCATTTT.

This clone is classed as medium-sized. The V gene is TRBV19, the J gene TRBJ1-1; D perhaps matches TRBD1 (5 bases). The CDR3 totals 15 residues. V gave up 0 bases and J gave up 2 bases, with 10 bases separating them. CDR1 LNHDA and CDR2 SQIVND come from the germline V gene (reference sequence). The chain's CDR3 is CASSIDGRANTEAFF. The CDR3 nucleotides read TGTGCCAGTAGTATAGATGGCAGGGCAAACACTGAAGCTTTCTTT.

This chain joins TRBV6-5 and TRBJ2-3, with 8 bases that match TRBD2. Trimming removed 7 bases from V and 5 bases from J; junction bases left unmatched: 11. This CDR3 comprises 15 residues. Per germline, CDR1 MNHEY and CDR2 SVGAGI. CDR3 nucleotides: TGTGCCAGCACAGATCCAGCGGGAGTAGTAGATACGCAGTATTTT. Encoded protein: CASTDPAGVVDTQYF.